The 27 T cell receptor beta chains reported below all come from one sample, sequenced in a study of CD8 T cells in Susac syndrome. cDNA came from approximately 0.5 to 1 ug RNA primed by random hexamers. TCRdb re-analysed the immunoSEQ multiplex PCR reads in MiXCR, keeping a single row per CDR3 protein. The table has 200,000 or so distinct CDR3 sequences, approximately 95% seen once. Sequencing used CD4+ T cells from PBMCs. The source of these receptors is a human donor with Susac syndrome.

The rearrangement joins TRBV9 to TRBJ2-3; maybe TRBD2 (5 bases). The CDR3 contains 15 residues. Germline V gene data show CDR1 as SGDLS and CDR2 as YYNGEE. V shed 0 bases and J shed 0 bases, with 8 bases lying between them. As DNA, the CDR3 is TGTGCCAGCAGCGTAGCTAGCCCTAGCACAGATACGCAGTATTTT. Translation gives CASSVASPSTDTQYF.

The V call is TRBV28, the J call TRBJ1-5; D is uncertain. V was shortened by 5 bases and J by 6 bases, with 8 bases between the two germline ends. Looked up from germline, CDR1 is MDHEN and CDR2 is SYDVKM. The CDR3 consists of 12 residues. The CDR3: CASSHRVQPQHF. Written as DNA, the CDR3 is TGTGCCAGCAGTCATAGGGTTCAGCCCCAGCATTTT.

The chain uses TRBV24-1 and TRBJ2-7; possible D gene TRBD1, 6 bases. With 2 bases removed from V and 2 bases from J, the gap between germline ends came to 9 bases. The CDR3 covers 14 residues. Germline CDR1 is KGHDR and CDR2 is SFDVKD. CDR3 residues: CATSDSDRPYEQYF. CDR3 coding DNA: TGTGCCACCAGTGATTCGGACAGACCCTACGAGCAGTACTTC.

The rearrangement joins TRBV30 to TRBJ1-2, with D unresolved. The V end lost 2 bases, the J end lost 9 bases, and 19 bases lay between the germline ends. Looked up from germline, CDR1 is GTSNPN and CDR2 is SVGIG (reference sequence). The CDR3 is made up of 14 amino acids. CDR3 in amino acids: CAWSPPFDSTSYTF. In DNA form, the CDR3 reads TGTGCCTGGAGTCCACCCTTCGACTCTACCAGCTACACCTTC.

The chain has TRBV10-3 and TRBJ2-2; TRBD1 aligns across 7 bases. V lost 6 bases to trimming and J lost 4 bases; unmatched junction nucleotides: 5. Germline lookup yields CDR1 ENHRY and CDR2 SYGVKD. The CDR3 consists of 14 residues. This chain's CDR3 is CAISWDSTTGELFF. The DNA of the CDR3 is TGTGCCATCAGCTGGGACAGTACCACCGGGGAGCTGTTTTTT.

This clonotype was picked up a small number of times. The chain carries TRBV2 and TRBJ2-4; a weak D match, TRBD1 (6 bases). V gave up 8 bases and J gave up 6 bases, with 11 bases separating them. CDR1 SNHLY and CDR2 FYNNEI come from the germline V gene. This CDR3 has 12 amino acids. The CDR3 spells CASGGQSNIQYF. The CDR3 bases are TGTGCCAGCGGCGGACAGTCAAACATTCAGTACTTC.

This chain uses TRBV20-1 with TRBJ1-5; D may be TRBD1 (5 bases). CDR3 size: 12 residues. Germline V CDR1 and CDR2: DFQATT, SNEGSKA (reference sequence). Trimming left V 5 bases short and J 7 bases short, with 12 bases between. The CDR3 region has the DNA TGCAGTGCTGCCCAGGGTAGACAGCCCCAGCATTTT. Its protein product is CSAAQGRQPQHF.

This clonotype was seen once. The chain is built from TRBV4-3 and TRBJ2-1, with TRBD2 matching over 9 bases. Germline V gene sequence: CDR1 LGHNA, CDR2 YSLEER. The CDR3 extends over 17 amino acids. Trimming took 2 bases from V and 0 from J; bases not matched to a gene: 5. As DNA, the CDR3 is TGCGCCAGCAGCCAACTTGGCGGGGGGGGCTCCTACAATGAGCAGTTCTTC. Protein product: CASSQLGGGGSYNEQFF.

The CDR3 here is CSARPPLAGGNTDTQYF. DNA of the CDR3: TGCAGTGCTAGACCCCCACTAGCGGGGGGCAACACAGATACGCAGTATTTT. The genes are TRBV20-1 and TRBJ2-3, with 12 bases lining up with TRBD2. This CDR3 region has 17 residues. Germline V gives CDR1 DFQATT, CDR2 SNEGSKA (reference sequence). J lost 2 bases, V lost 2 bases, and 8 bases had no gene match.

This chain connects TRBV5-1 to TRBJ1-1; D gene uncertain. The CDR3 runs to 15 residues. The V end was cut by 6 bases, the J end by 1 base, with 16 bases between. Per the germline V gene, CDR1 is SGHRS and CDR2 is YFSETQ. The CDR3 reads CASKLVEVGNTEAFF. The CDR3 DNA reads as TGCGCCAGCAAGTTAGTAGAAGTGGGGAACACTGAAGCTTTCTTT.

The chain has TRBV29-1 and TRBJ1-2, with 11 bases lining up with TRBD1. There are 13 residues in the CDR3. Losses at the gene ends were 7 bases for V and 8 bases for J; bases not matched to a gene: 9. Germline CDR1 SQVTM, CDR2 ANQGSEA. Here the CDR3 DNA reads TGCAGCGCCGAGGGACAGGGGGTGCGGGGCTACACCTTC. Protein product: CSAEGQGVRGYTF.

This chain links TRBV5-1 with TRBJ2-7; TRBD2 might be the D (5 bases). Germline CDR1 SGHRS, CDR2 YFSETQ. Trimming left V 4 bases short and J 6 bases short, with 17 bases between. CDR3 length equals 14 residues. CDR3 sequence reads: CASSPTSGVIEQYF. The DNA of the CDR3 is TGCGCCAGCAGCCCTACATCCGGGGTTATCGAGCAGTACTTC. Complete variable domain (other parts from reference TRBV5-1 and TRBJ2-7): KAGVTQTPRYLIKTRGQQVTLSCSPISGHRSVSWYQQTPGQGLQFLFEYFSETQRNKGNFPGRFSGRQFSNSRSEMNVSTLELGDSALYLCASSPTSGVIEQYFGPGTRLTVT.

This chain connects TRBV3-1 to TRBJ1-2, with 9 nucleotides matching TRBD1. After removal of 1 base from V and 11 bases from J, the junction contained 2 bases not matched to a gene. The CDR3 totals 12 residues. Germline CDR1 is LGHDT and CDR2 is YNNKEL (reference sequence). The chain's CDR3 is CASSQGTGEYTF. In nucleotides, the CDR3 is TGTGCCAGCAGCCAAGGGACAGGGGAATACACCTTC.

The rearrangement links TRBV19 to TRBJ2-7; D call uncertain. This CDR3 has 12 residues. The V gene lost 8 bases and the J gene lost 5 bases, with 13 bases spanning the gap. From germline, CDR1 is LNHDA and CDR2 SQIVND (reference sequence). The CDR3 reads CASSTRSHEQYF. CDR3 DNA: TGTGCCAGTTCGACACGGTCCCACGAGCAGTACTTC. The full variable domain, completed using reference TRBV19 and TRBJ2-7, is DGGITQSPKYLFRKEGQNVTLSCEQNLNHDAMYWYRQDPGQGLRLIYYSQIVNDFQKGDIAEGYSVSREKKESFPLTVTSAQKNPTAFYLCASSTRSHEQYFGPGTRLTVT.

The V gene is TRBV29-1, the J gene TRBJ2-5; D gene unclear. The CDR3 length is 12 residues. Per germline, CDR1 SQVTM and CDR2 ANQGSEA. Trimming cost V 5 bases and J 1 base, with 8 bases left between them. CDR3 residues: CSVRGPQETQYF. The CDR3 DNA reads TGCAGCGTTCGTGGCCCCCAAGAGACCCAGTACTTC.

The J gene is TRBJ1-4, the V gene TRBV15; D not certain. The CDR3 totals 13 residues. Germline V lookup: CDR1 LNHNV, CDR2 YYDKDF (reference sequence). Trimming left V 1 base short and J 5 bases short, with 5 bases between. CDR3 sequence: CATSRAQNEKLFF. The CDR3 nucleotides are TGTGCCACCAGCAGAGCACAGAATGAAAAACTGTTTTTT.

This sequence joins TRBV5-1 and TRBJ2-7, with 8 bases lining up with TRBD1. Germline loops: CDR1 SGHRS, CDR2 YFSETQ. This CDR3 comprises 14 residues. Unmatched junction bases numbered 4, after V lost 2 bases and J lost 3 bases. The CDR3 DNA is TGCGCCAGCAGCTTCGACGGGACAGGCTACGAGCAGTACTTC. This gives the protein CASSFDGTGYEQYF.

The rearrangement joins TRBV29-1 to TRBJ1-3; D is ambiguous. Looked up from germline, CDR1 is SQVTM and CDR2 is ANQGSEA. Trimming shortened V by 7 bases and J by 0 bases, and 4 bases separated the two germline ends. The CDR3 spans 11 residues. The CDR3 region is CSGRSGNTIYF. CDR3 nucleotide sequence: TGCAGCGGACGCTCTGGAAACACCATATATTTT.

The chain carries TRBV4-1 and TRBJ1-5; D not resolved. CDR3 size: 13 residues. V gave up 2 bases and J gave up 9 bases, with 11 bases separating them. Looked up from germline, CDR1 is MGHRA and CDR2 is YSYEKL. CDR3 in amino acids: CASSQFSGGPQHF. CDR3 sequence (DNA): TGCGCCAGCAGCCAATTCAGCGGCGGGCCCCAGCATTTT.

V usage is TRBV7-3 and J usage is TRBJ2-5; 10 bases match TRBD1. The CDR3 has 15 residues. CDR1 is SGHTA, CDR2 FQGTGA, per germline. Trimming cost V 5 bases and J 2 bases; bases outside gene matches: 5. The CDR3 is CASSPGQGWQETQYF. CDR3 nucleotides: TGTGCCAGCAGCCCGGGACAGGGGTGGCAAGAGACCCAGTACTTC.

CDR3 sequence reads: CAISEESRVRDGYTF. CDR3 DNA sequence: TGTGCCATCAGTGAGGAAAGTCGGGTGCGTGATGGCTACACCTTC. The J gene is TRBJ1-2, the V gene TRBV10-3; D ambiguous. Germline loops: CDR1 ENHRY, CDR2 SYGVKD. The length of the CDR3 is 15 residues. V was clipped by 2 bases and J by 6 bases, with 16 bases between them.

This clonotype was observed once. This rearrangement joins TRBV19 to TRBJ2-7, with 7 bases aligning to TRBD1. The V gene's germline CDR1 is LNHDA and CDR2 SQIVND (reference sequence). The V gene end was trimmed by 5 bases and the J gene end by 2 bases; junction bases not matched to a gene: 6. The CDR3 consists of 14 residues. The CDR3 sequence: CASSVRDSPYEQYF. CDR3 coding DNA: TGTGCCAGTAGTGTACGGGACAGCCCCTACGAGCAGTACTTC.

V and J are TRBV12-3 or TRBV12-4 and TRBJ2-5; a possible D gene is TRBD2 (6 bases). CDR3 size: 13 residues. Trimming removed 6 bases from V and 5 bases from J, with 13 bases in between. The CDR3 DNA follows: TGTGCCAGCAGGTGGATCGGAGGGGAGACCCAGTACTTC. It yields the protein CASRWIGGETQYF.

This chain joins TRBV19 and TRBJ1-2; 8 nucleotides line up with TRBD1. This CDR3 is built from 15 residues. The V segment lost 5 bases and the J segment 4 bases; nucleotides outside the gene matches: 9. Germline V lookup: CDR1 LNHDA, CDR2 SQIVND (reference sequence). CDR3 DNA sequence: TGTGCCAGTAGTTCCGGACAGGGAAAGCGCTATGGCTACACCTTC. This translates into CASSSGQGKRYGYTF.

The chain combines TRBV4-1 with TRBJ1-5; D is perhaps TRBD1 (6 bases). The CDR3 sequence is 14 residues long. Per germline, CDR1 MGHRA and CDR2 YSYEKL. V shed 5 bases and J shed 5 bases, with 13 bases lying between them. In nucleotides, the CDR3 is TGCGCCAGCAGCGGACGGACAGCTCATCAGCCCCAGCATTTT. This translates into CASSGRTAHQPQHF.

The genes are TRBV30 and TRBJ2-1, with 8 bases lining up with TRBD2. The J segment lost 6 bases and the V segment lost 0 bases, leaving 7 bases of the junction unmatched. Germline lookup yields CDR1 GTSNPN and CDR2 SVGIG (reference sequence). The CDR3 is 15 residues long. In DNA form, the CDR3 reads TGTGCCTGGAGTGTATCGCTAGCGGGCCTCAATGAGCAGTTCTTC. Translation: CAWSVSLAGLNEQFF.

The gene calls are TRBV16 and TRBJ2-1, with 7 nucleotides matching TRBD2. The CDR3 is 14 residues long. The V segment lost 6 bases and the J segment 10 bases; nucleotides outside the gene matches: 12. Germline assignment: CDR1 KGHSY and CDR2 FQNENV. The CDR3: CASSNWGGSSEQFF. CDR3 sequence (DNA): TGTGCCAGCAGTAATTGGGGGGGGTCCTCCGAGCAGTTCTTC.